This TCR beta chain was sequenced for a study of T-cell memory formation after mild COVID-19. Looking at the study overall: TCR clusters were mostly confined to one donor each. Study-wide points: The study found balanced CD4/CD8 in clones contracting day 15 to 85 and a CD4+ lean in later expanders.

This clonotype was observed at least ten times. Its target is unknown. 5'RACE with constant-segment primers yielded barcoded, UMI-tagged TCR alpha and TCR beta cDNA libraries. TCRdb passed the 5' RACE reads through MiXCR, listing each CDR3 protein once. The table lists roughly 200,000 distinct CDR3 sequences, around 19% of them singletons. The CDR3 covers 16 residues. Trimming cost V 5 bases and J 1 base; bases outside gene matches: 8. In germline, CDR1 is SGHTA, CDR2 FQGTGA. The material sequenced was PBMCs or a T cell subset sorted from them (not recorded which). The chain is built from TRBV7-3 and TRBJ2-3, with TRBD2 identical over 8 bases. This sequence was found in an adult woman who had mild COVID-19 (a few samples of this study predate the infection). Cell type and time point are not known. The CDR3 coding sequence is TGTGCCAGCAGCAAAAGATCTAGCGGGCGCACAGATACGCAGTATTTT. Residues: CASSKRSSGRTDTQYF. The full variable domain, its missing parts supplied by reference TRBV7-3 and TRBJ2-3, is GAGVSQTPSNKVTEKGKYVELRCDPISGHTALYWYRQSLGQGPEFLIYFQGTGAADDSGLPNDRFFAVRPEGSVSTLKIQRTERGDSAVYLCASSKRSSGRTDTQYFGPGTRLTVL.